This T cell receptor (beta chain) was captured in a study of blood T cell repertoires in COVID-19. At the level of the study: Sample material is recorded as cDNA or gDNA derived from T cells, B-cell-depleted T cells, or PBMCs.

The assay was immunoSEQ multiplex PCR, and TCRdb's table has in-frame clones only and misses some. The sample holds about 440,000 clones, 85% to 90% seen once. CDR1 and CDR2 from the germline V gene are SNHLY and FYNNEI. This CDR3 is built from 15 residues. The V gene end was trimmed by 7 bases and the J gene end by 0 bases; junction bases not matched to a gene: 8. This receptor was obtained from a woman in her thirties with acute or convalescent COVID-19. The sequenced material came from peripheral blood. The chain recombines TRBV2 with TRBJ1-1, with TRBD1 identical over 7 bases. CDR3: CASILQGVMNTEAFF. In nucleotides, the CDR3 is TGTGCCAGCATATTGCAGGGGGTTATGAACACTGAAGCTTTCTTT.